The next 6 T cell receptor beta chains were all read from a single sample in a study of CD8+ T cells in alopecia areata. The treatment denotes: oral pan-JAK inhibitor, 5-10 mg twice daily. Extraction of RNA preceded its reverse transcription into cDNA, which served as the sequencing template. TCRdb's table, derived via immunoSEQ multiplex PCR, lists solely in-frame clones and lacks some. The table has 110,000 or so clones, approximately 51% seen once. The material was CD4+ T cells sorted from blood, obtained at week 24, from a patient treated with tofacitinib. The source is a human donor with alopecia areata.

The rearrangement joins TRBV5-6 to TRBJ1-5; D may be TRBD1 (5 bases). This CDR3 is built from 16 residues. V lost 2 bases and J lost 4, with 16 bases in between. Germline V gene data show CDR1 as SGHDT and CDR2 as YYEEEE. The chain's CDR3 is CASSFSSRGGNQPQHF. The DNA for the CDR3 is TGTGCCAGCAGCTTTTCTTCTAGGGGAGGAAATCAGCCCCAGCATTTT.

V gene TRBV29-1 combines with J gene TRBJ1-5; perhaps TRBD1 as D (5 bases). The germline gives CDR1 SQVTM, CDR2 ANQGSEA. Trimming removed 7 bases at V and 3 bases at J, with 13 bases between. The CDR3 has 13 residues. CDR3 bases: TGCAGCGCCAGGGATAATTTCAATCAGCCCCAGCATTTT. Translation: CSARDNFNQPQHF.

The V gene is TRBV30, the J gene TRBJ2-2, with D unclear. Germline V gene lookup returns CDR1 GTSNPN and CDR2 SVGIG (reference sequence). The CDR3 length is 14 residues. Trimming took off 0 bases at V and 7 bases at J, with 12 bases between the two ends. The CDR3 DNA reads TGTGCCTGGAGTGTACTGAATGGGGACGGGGAGCTGTTTTTT. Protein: CAWSVLNGDGELFF.

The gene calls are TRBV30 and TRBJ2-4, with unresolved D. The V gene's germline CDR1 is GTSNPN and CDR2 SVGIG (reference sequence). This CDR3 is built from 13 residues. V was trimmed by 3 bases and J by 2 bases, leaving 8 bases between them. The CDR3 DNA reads TGTGCCTGGAGAAAGCTGACCAAAAACATTCAGTACTTC. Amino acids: CAWRKLTKNIQYF.

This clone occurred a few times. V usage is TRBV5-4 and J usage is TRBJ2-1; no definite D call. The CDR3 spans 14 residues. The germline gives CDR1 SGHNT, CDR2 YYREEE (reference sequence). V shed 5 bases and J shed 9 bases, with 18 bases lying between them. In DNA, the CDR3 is TGTGCCAGCAGACCCGGGTCCATGGGCAGTGAGCAGTTCTTC. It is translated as CASRPGSMGSEQFF.

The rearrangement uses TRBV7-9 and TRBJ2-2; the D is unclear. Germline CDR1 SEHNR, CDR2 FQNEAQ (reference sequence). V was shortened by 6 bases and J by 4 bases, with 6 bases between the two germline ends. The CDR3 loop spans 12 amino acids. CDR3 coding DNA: TGTGCCAGCAGTGGCGGCACCGGGGAGCTGTTTTTT. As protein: CASSGGTGELFF.